The clone carrying this T cell receptor beta chain has only a few counts. Antigen specificity is unknown. This sample was included in a study of Graves' ophthalmopathy and Graves' hyperthyroidism. Study observations and caveats: Separation of ophthalmopathy from stable hyperthyroidism was achieved by a 13-signature model, at about 91% sensitivity and roughly 81% specificity. Thyroid clonotypes that were expanded above 0.001 frequency mostly also appeared in blood.

The CDR3 spans 12 residues. V lost 3 bases and J 12 bases, leaving 9 bases between the germline ends. As the template, RNA transcripts were used to amplify TCR beta CDR3 regions. RT-PCR was first run with HTBI primers, then multiplex PCR in a second round. Via MiXCR, TCRdb re-called the multiplex PCR reads, giving one row per CDR3 protein. There are approximately 460,000 distinct CDR3 sequences in the sample; approximately 14% occur only once, and over 8% lies in the top ten. Ophthalmopathy in the donors was of moderate-to-severe activity, with CAS ≥3, NOSPECS ≥4 and duration under 3 months. No donor had other autoimmune disease, uncontrolled infection, pregnancy or lactation.

Sequencing input: blood. V and J are TRBV12-3 or TRBV12-4 and TRBJ1-6; no reliable D call. The source is a woman between 25 and 40 years old with Graves' ophthalmopathy. DNA of the CDR3: TGTGCCAGCAGTTTGGGAGCTGGACCCCTCCACTTT. Translated, it gives CASSLGAGPLHF.